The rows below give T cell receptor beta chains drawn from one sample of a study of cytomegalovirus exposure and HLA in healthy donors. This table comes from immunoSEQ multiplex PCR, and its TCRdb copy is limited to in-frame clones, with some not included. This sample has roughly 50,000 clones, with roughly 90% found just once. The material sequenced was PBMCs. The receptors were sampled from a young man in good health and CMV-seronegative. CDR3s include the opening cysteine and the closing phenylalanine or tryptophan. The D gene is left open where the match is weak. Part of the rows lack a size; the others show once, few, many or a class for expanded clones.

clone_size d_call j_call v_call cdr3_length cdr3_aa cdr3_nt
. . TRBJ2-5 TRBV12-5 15 CASGLGSPSRETQYF TGTGCTAGTGGTTTAGGAAGCCCCAGCAGGGAGACCCAGTACTTC
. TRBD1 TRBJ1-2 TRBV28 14 CASRRTGTVYGYTF TGTGCCAGCAGACGTACCGGGACAGTATATGGCTACACCTTC
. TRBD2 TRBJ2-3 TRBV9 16 CASSVGTSGRPGTQYF TGTGCCAGCAGCGTAGGGACTAGCGGGAGGCCTGGTACGCAGTATTTT
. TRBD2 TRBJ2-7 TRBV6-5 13 CASKREAPYEQYF TGTGCCAGCAAGCGGGAGGCTCCCTACGAGCAGTACTTC
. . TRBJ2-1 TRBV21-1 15 CASSTGTGAYNEQFF TGTGCCAGCAGCACCGGGACAGGGGCCTACAATGAGCAGTTCTTC
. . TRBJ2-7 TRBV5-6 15 CASSLGGQTAREQYF TGTGCCAGCAGCTTGGGCGGGCAAACCGCTCGGGAGCAGTACTTC
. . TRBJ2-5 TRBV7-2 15 CASSLQGHTGETQYF TGTGCCAGCAGCCTCCAGGGTCACACTGGGGAGACCCAGTACTTC
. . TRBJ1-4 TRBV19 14 CASSTTGSVEKLFF TGTGCCAGTAGTACCACAGGTTCGGTTGAAAAACTGTTTTTT
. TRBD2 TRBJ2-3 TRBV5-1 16 CASRAGTSGTTDTQYF TGCGCCAGCAGGGCCGGGACTAGCGGAACCACAGATACGCAGTATTTT
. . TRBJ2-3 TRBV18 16 CASSPLQGTSTDTQYF TGTGCCAGCTCACCTTTACAGGGAACTAGCACAGATACGCAGTATTTT
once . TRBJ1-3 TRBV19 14 CASSIGHPGNTIYF TGTGCCAGTAGTATAGGACATCCGGGAAACACCATATATTTT
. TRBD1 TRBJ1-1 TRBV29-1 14 CSVGDRKWNTEAFF TGCAGCGTGGGGGACAGGAAGTGGAACACTGAAGCTTTCTTT
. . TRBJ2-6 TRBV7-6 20 CASSLGRANRVLSGANVLTF TGTGCCAGCAGCTTAGGGCGGGCTAACAGGGTCCTCTCTGGGGCCAACGTCCTGACTTTC
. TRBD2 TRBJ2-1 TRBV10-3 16 CAIRGTSGNSYNEQFF TGTGCCATCAGGGGGACTAGCGGCAACTCCTACAATGAGCAGTTCTTC
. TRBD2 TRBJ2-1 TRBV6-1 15 CASSELAGDYNEQFF TGTGCCAGCAGTGAACTAGCGGGAGACTACAATGAGCAGTTCTTC
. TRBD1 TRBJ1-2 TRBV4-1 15 CASSQDPGGNYGYTF TGCGCCAGCAGCCAAGATCCAGGGGGGAACTATGGCTACACCTTC
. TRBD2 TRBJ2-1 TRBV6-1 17 CASSEAPLAGVPNEQFF TGTGCCAGCAGTGAAGCGCCCCTAGCGGGAGTGCCTAATGAGCAGTTCTTC
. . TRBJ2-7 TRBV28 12 CASSLGIYEQYF TGTGCCAGCAGTTTAGGCATCTACGAGCAGTACTTC
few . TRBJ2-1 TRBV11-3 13 CASSFAADNEQFF TGTGCCAGCAGCTTCGCGGCAGACAATGAGCAGTTCTTC
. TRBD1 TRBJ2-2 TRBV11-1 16 CASTPLQGADTGELFF TGTGCCAGCACCCCCTTACAGGGGGCGGACACCGGGGAGCTGTTTTTT
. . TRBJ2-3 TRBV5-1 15 CASSPWDWITDTQYF TGCGCCAGCAGCCCCTGGGACTGGATCACAGATACGCAGTATTTT
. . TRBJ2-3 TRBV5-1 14 CASSLTGTTDTQYF TGCGCCAGCAGCTTGACGGGGACTACAGATACGCAGTATTTT
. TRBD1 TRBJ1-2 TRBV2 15 CASSDRGQGGHGYTF TGTGCCAGCAGTGACCGAGGGCAGGGGGGTCATGGCTACACCTTC
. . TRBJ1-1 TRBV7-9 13 CASSPEGGAEAFF TGTGCCAGCAGCCCCGAGGGTGGGGCTGAAGCTTTCTTT
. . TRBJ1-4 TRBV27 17 CASSPHGAPQQNEKLFF TGTGCCAGCAGCCCGCATGGGGCACCGCAACAAAATGAAAAACTGTTTTTT
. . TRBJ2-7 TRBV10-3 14 CAISDSAQFYEQYF TGTGCCATCAGTGATAGCGCCCAGTTTTACGAGCAGTACTTC
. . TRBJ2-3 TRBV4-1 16 CASSQEGSVRTDTQYF TGCGCCAGCAGCCAAGAAGGCAGCGTACGCACAGATACGCAGTATTTT
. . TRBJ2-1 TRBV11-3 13 CASSVTSINEQFF TGTGCCAGCAGCGTAACTAGCATCAATGAGCAGTTCTTC
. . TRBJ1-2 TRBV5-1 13 CASSSDSFYGYTF TGCGCCAGCAGCTCGGACAGTTTCTATGGCTACACCTTC
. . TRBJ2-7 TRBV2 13 CASSGESFYEQYF TGTGCCAGCAGTGGAGAAAGTTTCTACGAGCAGTACTTC
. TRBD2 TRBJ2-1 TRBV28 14 CASSLRREISEQFF TGTGCCAGCAGTTTGAGGCGGGAGATCAGTGAGCAGTTCTTC
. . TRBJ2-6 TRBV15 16 CATSAEEGAGANVLTF TGTGCCACCAGCGCCGAGGAGGGAGCTGGGGCCAACGTCCTGACTTTC
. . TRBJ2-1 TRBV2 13 CASKGEVNNEQFF TGTGCCAGCAAAGGGGAGGTTAACAATGAGCAGTTCTTC
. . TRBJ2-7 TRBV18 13 CASSPNAGGEQYF TGTGCCAGCTCACCAAATGCGGGCGGCGAGCAGTACTTC
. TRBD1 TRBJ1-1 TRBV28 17 CASSWDRVSLGNTEAFF TGTGCCAGCAGCTGGGACAGGGTTTCTTTGGGGAACACTGAAGCTTTCTTT
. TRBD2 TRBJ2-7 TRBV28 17 CASSRTSGRQRSYEQYF TGTGCCAGCAGCCGGACTAGCGGGAGACAAAGATCCTACGAGCAGTACTTC
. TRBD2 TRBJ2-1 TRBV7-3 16 CASSLSAGGVYNEQFF TGTGCCAGCAGCTTATCCGCGGGAGGGGTATACAATGAGCAGTTCTTC
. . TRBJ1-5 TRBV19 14 CASSRGGLDQPQHF TGTGCCAGTAGCCGAGGGGGTTTGGATCAGCCCCAGCATTTT
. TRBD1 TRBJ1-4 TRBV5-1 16 CASSLAPGQFNEKLFF TGCGCCAGCAGCTTAGCACCGGGACAGTTTAATGAAAAACTGTTTTTT
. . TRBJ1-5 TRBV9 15 CASSVSGSMDQPQHF TGTGCCAGCAGCGTCAGTGGGAGTATGGATCAGCCCCAGCATTTT
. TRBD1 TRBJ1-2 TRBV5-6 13 CASSLGQGKGYTF TGTGCCAGCAGCTTGGGACAGGGGAAGGGCTACACCTTC
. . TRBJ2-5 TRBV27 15 CASSFFNHPVWTQYF TGTGCCAGCAGTTTTTTCAACCATCCGGTTTGGACCCAGTACTTC
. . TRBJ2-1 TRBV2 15 CASSSSGGSGNEQFF TGTGCCAGCAGCTCCTCAGGGGGGAGCGGGAATGAGCAGTTCTTC
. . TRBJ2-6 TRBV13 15 CASSPEGSGANVLTF TGTGCCAGCAGCCCCGAGGGCTCTGGGGCCAACGTCCTGACTTTC
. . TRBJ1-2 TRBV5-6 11 CASSVDSRLTF TGTGCCAGCAGCGTGGACAGTCGCCTCACCTTC
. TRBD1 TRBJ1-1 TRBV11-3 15 CASSFQGAVNTEAFF TGTGCCAGCAGCTTCCAGGGGGCAGTGAACACTGAAGCTTTCTTT
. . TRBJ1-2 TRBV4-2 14 CASSQEGAHYGYTF TGTGCCAGCAGCCAAGAGGGGGCCCACTATGGCTACACCTTC
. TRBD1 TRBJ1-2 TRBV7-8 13 CASSFQGAGGYTF TGTGCCAGCAGCTTCCAGGGGGCGGGCGGCTACACCTTC
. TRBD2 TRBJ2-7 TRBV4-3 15 CASSQEPGLAGEQYF TGCGCCAGCAGCCAAGAACCGGGACTAGCAGGCGAGCAGTACTTC
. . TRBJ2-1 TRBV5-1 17 CASSLGRQAEGYNEQFF TGCGCCAGCAGCTTGGGACGGCAAGCGGAGGGATACAATGAGCAGTTCTTC
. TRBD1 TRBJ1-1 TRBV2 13 CASSETGAAEAFF TGTGCCAGCAGTGAGACAGGGGCGGCTGAAGCTTTCTTT